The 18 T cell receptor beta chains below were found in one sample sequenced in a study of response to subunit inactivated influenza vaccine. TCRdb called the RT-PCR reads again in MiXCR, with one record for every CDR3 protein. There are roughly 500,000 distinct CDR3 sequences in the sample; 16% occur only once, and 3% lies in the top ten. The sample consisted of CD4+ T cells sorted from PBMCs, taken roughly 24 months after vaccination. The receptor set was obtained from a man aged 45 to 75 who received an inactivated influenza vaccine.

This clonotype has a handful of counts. The CDR3 here is CASSPASSTDTQYF. In DNA form, the CDR3 reads TGTGCCAGCTCACCGGCCAGTAGCACAGATACGCAGTATTTT. This sequence joins TRBV18 and TRBJ2-3, with D unresolved. The CDR3 runs to 14 residues. V was pared by 3 bases and J by 0 bases, with 7 bases between. Germline lookup yields CDR1 KGHSH and CDR2 LQKENI.

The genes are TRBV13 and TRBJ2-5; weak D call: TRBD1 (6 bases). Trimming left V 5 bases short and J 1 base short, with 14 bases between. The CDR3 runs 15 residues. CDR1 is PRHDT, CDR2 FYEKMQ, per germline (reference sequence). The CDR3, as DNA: TGTGCCAGCAGCAACCGGGACACATTCCAAGAGACCCAGTACTTC. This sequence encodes CASSNRDTFQETQYF.

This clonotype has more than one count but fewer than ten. For the CDR3, the DNA is TGCAGTGCTAGAGCTCTAGCCCATAGCTCCTACGAGCAGTACTTC. Translation gives CSARALAHSSYEQYF. The chain uses TRBV20-1 and TRBJ2-7, with D possibly matching TRBD2 (5 bases). V was clipped by 1 base and J by 0 bases, with 13 bases between them. Germline assignment: CDR1 DFQATT and CDR2 SNEGSKA (reference sequence). The CDR3 loop spans 15 amino acids.

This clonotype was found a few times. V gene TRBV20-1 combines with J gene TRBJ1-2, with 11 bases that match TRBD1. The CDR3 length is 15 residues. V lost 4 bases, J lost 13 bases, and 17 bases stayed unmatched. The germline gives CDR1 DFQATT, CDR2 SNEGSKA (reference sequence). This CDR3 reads CSATDRGPDPGRGTF. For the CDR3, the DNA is TGCAGTGCTACGGACAGGGGGCCAGATCCCGGTCGCGGCACCTTC.

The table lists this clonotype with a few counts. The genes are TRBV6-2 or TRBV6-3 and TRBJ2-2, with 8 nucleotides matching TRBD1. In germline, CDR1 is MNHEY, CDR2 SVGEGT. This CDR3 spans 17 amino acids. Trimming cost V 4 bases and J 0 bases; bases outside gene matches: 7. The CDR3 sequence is CASSLTSGGANTGELFF. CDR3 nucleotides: TGTGCCAGCAGTTTGACGTCAGGGGGCGCGAACACCGGGGAGCTGTTTTTT.

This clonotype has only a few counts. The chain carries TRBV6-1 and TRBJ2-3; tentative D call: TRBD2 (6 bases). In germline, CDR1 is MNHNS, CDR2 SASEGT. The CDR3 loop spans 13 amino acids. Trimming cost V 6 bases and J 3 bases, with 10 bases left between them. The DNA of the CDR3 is TGTGCCAGCAGATTCGGGGGTACAGATACGCAGTATTTT. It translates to CASRFGGTDTQYF.

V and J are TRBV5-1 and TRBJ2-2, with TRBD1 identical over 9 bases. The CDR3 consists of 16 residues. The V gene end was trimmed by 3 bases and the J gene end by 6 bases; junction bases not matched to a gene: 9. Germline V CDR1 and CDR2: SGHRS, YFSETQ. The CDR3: CASSSGQGRSAGELFF. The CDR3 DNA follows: TGCGCCAGCAGCTCCGGACAGGGGCGATCCGCCGGGGAGCTGTTTTTT. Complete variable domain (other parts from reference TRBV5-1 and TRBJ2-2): KAGVTQTPRYLIKTRGQQVTLSCSPISGHRSVSWYQQTPGQGLQFLFEYFSETQRNKGNFPGRFSGRQFSNSRSEMNVSTLELGDSALYLCASSSGQGRSAGELFFGEGSRLTVL.

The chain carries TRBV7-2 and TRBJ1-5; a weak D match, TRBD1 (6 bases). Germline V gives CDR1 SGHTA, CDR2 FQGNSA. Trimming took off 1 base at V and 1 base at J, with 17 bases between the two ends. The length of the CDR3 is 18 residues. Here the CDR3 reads CASSLVAGGQGSNQPQHF. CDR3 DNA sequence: TGTGCCAGCAGCTTAGTCGCGGGTGGGCAGGGGAGCAATCAGCCCCAGCATTTT.

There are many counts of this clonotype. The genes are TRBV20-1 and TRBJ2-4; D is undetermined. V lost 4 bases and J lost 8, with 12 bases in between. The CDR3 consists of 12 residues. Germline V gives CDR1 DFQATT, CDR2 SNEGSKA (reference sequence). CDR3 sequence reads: CSAILFSDIQYF. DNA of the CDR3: TGCAGTGCTATTTTATTTTCCGACATTCAGTACTTC.

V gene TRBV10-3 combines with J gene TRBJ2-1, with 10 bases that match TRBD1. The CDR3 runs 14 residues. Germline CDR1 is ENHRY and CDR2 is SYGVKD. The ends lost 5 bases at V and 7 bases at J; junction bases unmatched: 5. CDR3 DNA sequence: TGTGCCATCAGTCAGGGACAGGGGTGGAATGAGCAGTTCTTC. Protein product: CAISQGQGWNEQFF.

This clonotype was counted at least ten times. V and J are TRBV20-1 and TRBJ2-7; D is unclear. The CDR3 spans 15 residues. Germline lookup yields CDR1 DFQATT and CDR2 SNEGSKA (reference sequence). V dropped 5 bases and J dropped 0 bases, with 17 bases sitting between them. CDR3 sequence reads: CSAPTRTGSSYEQYF. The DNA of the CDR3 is TGCAGTGCTCCCACTCGGACCGGTTCCTCCTACGAGCAGTACTTC.

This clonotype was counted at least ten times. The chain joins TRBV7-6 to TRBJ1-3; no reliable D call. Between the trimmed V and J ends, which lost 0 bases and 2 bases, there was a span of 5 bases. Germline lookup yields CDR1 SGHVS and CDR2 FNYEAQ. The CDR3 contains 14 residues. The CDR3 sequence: CASSLAGTGNTIYF. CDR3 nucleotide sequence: TGTGCCAGCAGCTTAGCCGGGACTGGAAACACCATATATTTT.

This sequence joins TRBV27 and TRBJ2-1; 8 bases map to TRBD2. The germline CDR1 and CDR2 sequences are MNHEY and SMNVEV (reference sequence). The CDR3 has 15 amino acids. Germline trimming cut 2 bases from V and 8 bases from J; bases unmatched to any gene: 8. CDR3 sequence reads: CASSLETGGPHEQFF. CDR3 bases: TGTGCCAGCAGTTTAGAGACGGGAGGGCCCCATGAGCAGTTCTTC.

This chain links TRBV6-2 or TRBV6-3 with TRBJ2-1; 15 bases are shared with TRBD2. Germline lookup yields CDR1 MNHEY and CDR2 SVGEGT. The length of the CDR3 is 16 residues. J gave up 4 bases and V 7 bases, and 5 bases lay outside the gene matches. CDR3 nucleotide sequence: TGTGCCAGCAAGGGACTAGCGGGGGGACGTTACAATGAGCAGTTCTTC. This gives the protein CASKGLAGGRYNEQFF.

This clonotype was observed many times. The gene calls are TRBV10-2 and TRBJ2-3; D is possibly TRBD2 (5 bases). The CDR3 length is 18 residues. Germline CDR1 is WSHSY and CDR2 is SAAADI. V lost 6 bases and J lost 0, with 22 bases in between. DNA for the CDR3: TGCGCCAGCAGCGAGAGGGTGGTCTACCGTCCTAGCACAGATACGCAGTATTTT. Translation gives CASSERVVYRPSTDTQYF.

The CDR3 protein is CSARDLWSGRAGETQYF. DNA for the CDR3: TGCAGTGCTAGAGATCTTTGGAGCGGGAGGGCCGGGGAGACCCAGTACTTC. The rearrangement joins TRBV20-1 to TRBJ2-5; 10 nucleotides match TRBD2. There are 17 residues in the CDR3. J lost 5 bases, V lost 0 bases, and 12 bases had no gene match. The germline V gene encodes CDR1 DFQATT and CDR2 SNEGSKA (reference sequence).

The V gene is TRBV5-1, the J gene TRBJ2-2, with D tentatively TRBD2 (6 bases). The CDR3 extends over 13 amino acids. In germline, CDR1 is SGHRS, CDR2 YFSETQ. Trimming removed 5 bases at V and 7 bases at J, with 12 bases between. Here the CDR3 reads CASRLEEGGELFF. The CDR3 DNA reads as TGCGCCAGCAGACTCGAGGAGGGCGGGGAGCTGTTTTTT.

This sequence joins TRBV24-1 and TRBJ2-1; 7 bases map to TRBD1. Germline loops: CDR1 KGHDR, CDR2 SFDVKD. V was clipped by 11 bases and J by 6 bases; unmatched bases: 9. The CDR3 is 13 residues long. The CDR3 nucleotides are TGTGCCATTTCCGGGACAGCCAGCAATGAGCAGTTCTTC. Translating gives CAISGTASNEQFF.